This is a list of T cell receptor beta chains from one sample in a study of blood T cell repertoires in COVID-19. Sequencing used immunoSEQ multiplex PCR; TCRdb keeps in-frame clones, though not all of them. The sample lists just over 250,000 clones, approximately 87% seen once, with approximately 2.2% in the top ten. What was sequenced was peripheral blood. The receptors here all came from a woman in her forties or fifties with acute or convalescent COVID-19. Each CDR3 is given with its conserved first and last residue. A D gene is named only where the DNA matches it firmly.

J gene | D gene | V gene | CDR3 protein
TRBJ2-1 | TRBD2 | TRBV27 | CASSILAGGSYNEQFF
TRBJ2-1 | TRBD1 | TRBV7-3 | CASSPSPTGGGQFF
TRBJ1-6 | TRBD1 | TRBV6-5 | CASSLQGGTLHF
TRBJ2-7 | - | TRBV11-3 | CASSLDRTYEQYF
TRBJ2-7 | - | TRBV6-2/TRBV6-3 | CASSESPDSYEQYF
TRBJ1-1 | - | TRBV24-1 | CATSDSRSRDEAFF
TRBJ1-6 | TRBD1 | TRBV6-2/TRBV6-3 | CASSYSTGGNSPLHF
TRBJ2-3 | TRBD2 | TRBV5-1 | CASSSGGLAGGVTDTQYF
TRBJ2-7 | - | TRBV28 | CASSLSGGTVYEQYF
TRBJ1-5 | - | TRBV5-4 | CASSLGGGVNQPQHF
TRBJ1-1 | - | TRBV24-1 | CATSDPGQPNTEAFF
TRBJ2-2 | TRBD1 | TRBV27 | CASSSPWTGLTGELFF
TRBJ1-2 | - | TRBV30 | CAWQEVYGYTF
TRBJ1-5 | - | TRBV7-3 | CASSTGGNQPQHF
TRBJ2-4 | - | TRBV27 | CASHGLGAKNIQYF
TRBJ2-1 | TRBD2 | TRBV9 | CASSVGLAGEGNEQFF
TRBJ2-7 | TRBD1 | TRBV30 | CAWSVIGTVGEQYF
TRBJ1-4 | - | TRBV9 | CASSVDATGKLFF
TRBJ2-7 | - | TRBV7-2 | CASSLSRDTSYEQYF
TRBJ2-7 | TRBD2 | TRBV28 | CASSFPASGYEQYF
TRBJ1-1 | - | TRBV27 | CASRTQGDTEAFF
TRBJ2-1 | - | TRBV6-5 | CASSYSGDRPNEQFF
TRBJ1-2 | TRBD1 | TRBV9 | CASSAGTGGNGYTF
TRBJ2-1 | - | TRBV7-9 | CASRRLTREQFF
TRBJ1-3 | - | TRBV6-5 | CASSYAQRSDTIYF
TRBJ2-3 | - | TRBV9 | CASSPRGGGGRNPDTQYF
TRBJ2-7 | - | TRBV4-2 | CASSQELSGNSYEQYF
TRBJ1-6 | - | TRBV25-1 | CASSATGVSSPLHF
TRBJ2-4 | TRBD1 | TRBV19 | CASKTGYIQYF
TRBJ1-3 | - | TRBV4-2 | CASSQDFVGAHSGNTIYF
TRBJ2-7 | - | TRBV25-1 | CASRDTRNYEQYF
TRBJ2-7 | - | TRBV18 | CASSPRSSYYEQYF
TRBJ2-5 | TRBD2 | TRBV5-1 | CASSLTSGKETQYF
TRBJ2-2 | - | TRBV18 | CASSPVNTGELFF
TRBJ1-5 | TRBD1 | TRBV3-1/TRBV3-2 | CASSLSPGTGGNQPQHF
TRBJ2-7 | - | TRBV10-3 | CAISESTRVGSYEQYF